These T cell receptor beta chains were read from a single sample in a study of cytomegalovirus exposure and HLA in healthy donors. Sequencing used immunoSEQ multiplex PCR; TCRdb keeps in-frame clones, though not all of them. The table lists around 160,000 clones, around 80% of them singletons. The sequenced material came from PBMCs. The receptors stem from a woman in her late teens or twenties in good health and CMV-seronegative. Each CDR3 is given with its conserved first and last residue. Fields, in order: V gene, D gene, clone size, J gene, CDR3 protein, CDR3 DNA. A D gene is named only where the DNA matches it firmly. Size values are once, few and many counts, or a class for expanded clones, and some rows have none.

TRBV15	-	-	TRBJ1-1	CATSRRGGTEAFF	TGTGCCACCAGCAGGCGAGGGGGCACTGAAGCTTTCTTT
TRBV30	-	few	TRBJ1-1	CALLGQNTEAFF	TGTGCCTTGCTGGGACAGAACACTGAAGCTTTCTTT
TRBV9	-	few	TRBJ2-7	CASSGRRIYEQYF	TGTGCCAGCAGCGGTCGCAGAATCTACGAGCAGTACTTC
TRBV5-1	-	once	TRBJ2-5	CASSLAAENQETQYF	TGCGCCAGCAGCTTAGCAGCGGAGAACCAAGAGACCCAGTACTTC
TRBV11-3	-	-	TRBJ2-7	CASSLPGIIYEQYF	TGTGCCAGCAGTTTACCCGGGATTATCTACGAGCAGTACTTC
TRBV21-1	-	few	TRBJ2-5	CASSKEGGGGLGETQYF	TGTGCCAGCAGCAAAGAGGGGGGCGGGGGGCTCGGGGAGACCCAGTACTTC
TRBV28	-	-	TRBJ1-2	CASSLSREGYTF	TGTGCCAGCAGTTTATCGCGGGAAGGCTACACCTTC
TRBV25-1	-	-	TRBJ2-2	CASSEAGVRGELFF	TGTGCCAGCAGTGAGGCGGGTGTGAGAGGGGAGCTGTTTTTT
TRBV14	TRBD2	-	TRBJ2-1	CASSRLIAGLYNEQFF	TGTGCCAGCAGCCGGCTCATAGCGGGGCTCTACAATGAGCAGTTCTTC
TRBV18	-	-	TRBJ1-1	CASSPPVVRDTEAFF	TGTGCCAGCTCACCACCTGTTGTGAGGGACACTGAAGCTTTCTTT
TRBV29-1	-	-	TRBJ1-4	CSGGATNEKLFF	TGCAGTGGGGGGGCAACTAATGAAAAACTGTTTTTT
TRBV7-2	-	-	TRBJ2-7	CASSKGGTTYEQYF	TGTGCCAGCAGCAAAGGGGGTACTACCTACGAGCAGTACTTC